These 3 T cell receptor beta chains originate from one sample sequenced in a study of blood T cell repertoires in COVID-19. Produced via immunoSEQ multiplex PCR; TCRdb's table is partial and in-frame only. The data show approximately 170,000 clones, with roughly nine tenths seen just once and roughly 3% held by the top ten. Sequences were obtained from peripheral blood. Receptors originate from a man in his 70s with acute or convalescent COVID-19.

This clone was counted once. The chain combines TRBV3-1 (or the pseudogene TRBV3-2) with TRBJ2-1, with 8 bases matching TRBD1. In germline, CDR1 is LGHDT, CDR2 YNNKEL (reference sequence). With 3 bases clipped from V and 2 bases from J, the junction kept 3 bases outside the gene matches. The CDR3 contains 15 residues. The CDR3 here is CASSQDRVTYNEQFF. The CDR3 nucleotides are TGTGCCAGCAGCCAGGACAGGGTAACCTACAATGAGCAGTTCTTC.

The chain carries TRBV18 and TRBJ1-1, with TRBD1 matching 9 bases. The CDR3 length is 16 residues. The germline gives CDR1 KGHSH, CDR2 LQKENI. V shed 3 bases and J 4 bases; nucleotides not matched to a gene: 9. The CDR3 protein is CASSPYQQGAGTEAFF. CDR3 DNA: TGTGCCAGCTCACCGTATCAACAGGGGGCTGGCACTGAAGCTTTCTTT.

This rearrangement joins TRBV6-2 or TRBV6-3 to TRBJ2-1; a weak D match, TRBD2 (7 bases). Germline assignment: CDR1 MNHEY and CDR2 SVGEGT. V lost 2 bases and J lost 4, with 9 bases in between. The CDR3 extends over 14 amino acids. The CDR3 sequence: CASSYGGAYNEQFF. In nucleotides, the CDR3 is TGTGCCAGCAGTTACGGGGGGGCTTACAATGAGCAGTTCTTC.